A single sample is the source of the 31 T cell receptor beta chains below, sequenced in a study of CD4 T cells in relation to SARS-CoV-2 and coronaviruses. Profiled with immunoSEQ multiplex PCR; TCRdb holds only in-frame clones, not every one. This sample yields 55,000 to 75,000 clones, of which approximately 87% are seen a single time; 1.5% to 2% belongs to the top ten. The unexposed donors gave CD4+ T cells in about 2011-2018, prior to COVID-19. The sample consisted of memory CD4+ T cells from PBMCs. These receptors all stem from a human donor in good health.

The CDR3 sequence: CASSPGLAQLYEQYF. DNA for the CDR3: TGTGCCAGCAGCCCGGGACTAGCGCAACTCTACGAGCAGTACTTC. This chain joins TRBV5-4 and TRBJ2-7; 10 bases are shared with TRBD2. CDR3 length: 15 amino acids. The germline gives CDR1 SGHNT, CDR2 YYREEE (reference sequence). After removal of 4 bases from V and 3 bases from J, the junction contained 7 bases not matched to a gene.

V gene TRBV7-3 combines with J gene TRBJ1-1; D call uncertain. V lost 1 base, J lost 5 bases, and 11 bases lay in between. Germline loops: CDR1 SGHTA, CDR2 FQGTGA. This CDR3 contains 14 residues. The CDR3: CASSLNNLETEAFF. In nucleotides, the CDR3 is TGTGCCAGCAGCTTAAATAATCTCGAGACTGAAGCTTTCTTT.

In its sample, this clone was seen once. This sequence joins TRBV27 and TRBJ2-7, with 10 bases aligning to TRBD1. The CDR3 extends over 14 amino acids. CDR1 is MNHEY, CDR2 SMNVEV, per germline (reference sequence). J lost 3 bases, V lost 8 bases, and 7 bases had no gene match. CDR3 amino acids: CASCPTGGNYEQYF. CDR3 in DNA: TGTGCCAGCTGCCCGACAGGGGGCAACTACGAGCAGTACTTC.

This chain links TRBV11-1 with TRBJ2-3; 11 bases align to TRBD1. After removal of 4 bases from V and 6 bases from J, the junction contained 9 bases not matched to a gene. The CDR3 length is 16 residues. Germline CDR1 is SGHAT and CDR2 is FQDESV (reference sequence). The DNA for the CDR3 is TGTGCCAGCAGCTCCCCCCGGGACAGGGGGAGCGATACGCAGTATTTT. Its protein is CASSSPRDRGSDTQYF.

This clone was seen once. V gene TRBV5-1 combines with J gene TRBJ2-2; D possibly uses TRBD1 or TRBD2 (7 bases each). The V gene lost 3 bases and the J gene lost 5 bases, with 20 bases spanning the gap. The CDR3 contains 17 residues. Germline V gene lookup returns CDR1 SGHRS and CDR2 YFSETQ. CDR3: CASSSGQGGQGTGELFF. In nucleotides, the CDR3 is TGCGCCAGCAGCTCCGGCCAGGGGGGGCAGGGAACCGGGGAGCTGTTTTTT. The complete variable domain, with remaining parts taken from reference TRBV5-1 and TRBJ2-2, reads KAGVTQTPRYLIKTRGQQVTLSCSPISGHRSVSWYQQTPGQGLQFLFEYFSETQRNKGNFPGRFSGRQFSNSRSEMNVSTLELGDSALYLCASSSGQGGQGTGELFFGEGSRLTVL.

The chain recombines TRBV18 with TRBJ2-3; 10 bases are shared with TRBD1. In germline, CDR1 is KGHSH, CDR2 LQKENI. The CDR3 covers 17 residues. Trimming at V came to 0 bases and at J to 3 bases, leaving 6 bases not matched to a gene. The CDR3 is CASSPPDRGQVTDTQYF. CDR3 sequence (DNA): TGTGCCAGCTCACCACCAGACAGGGGGCAAGTAACAGATACGCAGTATTTT.

J is TRBJ2-1 and V is TRBV3-1 (or the pseudogene TRBV3-2); 12 bases are a match to TRBD2. CDR1 and CDR2 from the germline V gene are LGHDT and YNNKEL (reference sequence). V dropped 4 bases and J dropped 3; count of bases not matched to a gene: 4. The CDR3 is made up of 16 amino acids. The CDR3 loop is CASSLSLAGGYNEQFF. CDR3 coding DNA: TGTGCCAGCAGCCTGTCACTAGCGGGGGGCTACAATGAGCAGTTCTTC.

The chain has TRBV4-2 and TRBJ2-1; 8 bases are shared with TRBD2. The CDR3 extends over 16 amino acids. V was pared by 0 bases and J by 7 bases, with 8 bases of the junction left unmatched. CDR1 LGHNA and CDR2 YNFKEQ come from the germline V gene. The CDR3 spells CASSQEGAGVMNEQFF. The CDR3 DNA follows: TGTGCCAGCAGCCAAGAGGGAGCGGGAGTCATGAATGAGCAGTTCTTC.

This rearrangement joins TRBV9 to TRBJ2-1, with a weak D call TRBD1 (6 bases). V shed 2 bases and J shed 8 bases, with 14 bases lying between them. Germline-derived CDR1 and CDR2 are SGDLS and YYNGEE. This CDR3 spans 14 amino acids. The CDR3 spells CASSVSGHGDEQFF. CDR3 sequence (DNA): TGTGCCAGCAGCGTCTCGGGACATGGCGATGAGCAGTTCTTC.

This clone was seen a single time. The chain is built from TRBV7-3 and TRBJ2-3; possibly TRBD1 or TRBD2 for D (5 bases each). V was trimmed by 6 bases and J by 4 bases, leaving 20 bases between them. CDR1 SGHTA and CDR2 FQGTGA come from the germline V gene. CDR3 length: 16 residues. CDR3 sequence reads: CASSPGGLGQADTQYF. CDR3 in DNA: TGTGCCAGCAGTCCTGGGGGATTGGGCCAGGCAGATACGCAGTATTTT.

This chain links TRBV18 with TRBJ2-7; 10 bases are a match to TRBD1. The J segment lost 2 bases and the V segment lost 5 bases, leaving 6 bases of the junction unmatched. CDR1 KGHSH and CDR2 LQKENI come from the germline V gene. This CDR3 has 15 residues. Written as DNA, the CDR3 is TGTGCCAGCTCATCCTACGGACAGGGGGCCTACGAGCAGTACTTC. Protein product: CASSSYGQGAYEQYF.

The chain recombines TRBV7-3 with TRBJ2-1, with 9 bases lining up with TRBD2. The length of the CDR3 is 16 residues. Germline V lookup: CDR1 SGHTA, CDR2 FQGTGA. The ends lost 0 bases at V and 3 bases at J; junction bases unmatched: 3. The chain's CDR3 is CASSLTGSGSYNEQFF. In DNA form, the CDR3 reads TGTGCCAGCAGCTTAACAGGTAGCGGGAGCTACAATGAGCAGTTCTTC.

The chain carries TRBV3-1 (or the pseudogene TRBV3-2) and TRBJ2-1; 10 positions agree with TRBD2. The CDR3 has 16 amino acids. CDR1 and CDR2 from the germline V gene are LGHDT and YNNKEL (reference sequence). J lost 6 bases, V lost 4 bases, and 9 bases had no gene match. The CDR3 spells CASSLLGQREGNEQFF. CDR3 sequence (DNA): TGTGCCAGCAGCCTCCTCGGTCAGCGGGAGGGCAATGAGCAGTTCTTC.

J is TRBJ1-2 and V is TRBV9; no reliable D call. Germline-derived CDR1 and CDR2 are SGDLS and YYNGEE. This CDR3 has 18 amino acids. The V and J ends lost 0 bases and 8 bases respectively, with 26 bases between them. The CDR3 loop reads CASSVGNRALSGMRGYTF. The CDR3 DNA is TGTGCCAGCAGCGTAGGAAACCGGGCCTTAAGCGGGATGAGGGGCTACACCTTC.

This sequence joins TRBV6-5 and TRBJ1-1, with D possibly being TRBD1 (5 bases). V lost 0 bases to trimming and J lost 11 bases, with 13 bases between them. CDR1 is MNHEY and CDR2 is SVGAGI in the germline V gene. This CDR3 has 13 amino acids. The CDR3 nucleotides are TGTGCCAGCAGTTACTCCAAGGGGTTTCTGGCTTTCTTT. Protein sequence: CASSYSKGFLAFF.

This rearrangement joins TRBV5-1 to TRBJ1-1; TRBD1 matches 8 bases. V trimming: 3 bases; J trimming: 1 base; junction bases outside the gene matches: 8. The germline gives CDR1 SGHRS, CDR2 YFSETQ. This CDR3 is built from 16 residues. DNA for the CDR3: TGCGCCAGCAGCTCAACCGGGGACAGGCAGAACACTGAAGCTTTCTTT. As protein: CASSSTGDRQNTEAFF.

The CDR3 sequence: CASSPGQPGDEQYF. The DNA for the CDR3 is TGTGCCAGCAGCCCCGGCCAACCGGGGGACGAGCAGTACTTC. The J gene is TRBJ2-7, the V gene TRBV7-2, with TRBD2 as a possible D gene (6 bases). Germline V lookup: CDR1 SGHTA, CDR2 FQGNSA. There are 14 residues in the CDR3. The V end was cut by 5 bases, the J end by 5 bases, with 16 bases between.

This chain links TRBV29-1 with TRBJ1-2; TRBD1 aligns across 9 bases. The CDR3 totals 14 residues. The J segment lost 2 bases and the V segment lost 7 bases, leaving 8 bases of the junction unmatched. The germline gives CDR1 SQVTM, CDR2 ANQGSEA. Here the CDR3 reads CSAQRDRENYGYTF. CDR3 nucleotides: TGCAGCGCCCAAAGGGACAGGGAAAACTATGGCTACACCTTC.

In this sample, this clone turned up a few times. The gene calls are TRBV2 and TRBJ1-2; weak D call: TRBD1 (6 bases). The V gene's germline CDR1 is SNHLY and CDR2 FYNNEI. Between the trimmed V and J ends, which lost 1 base and 8 bases, there was a span of 17 bases. The CDR3 consists of 15 residues. For the CDR3, the DNA is TGTGCCAGCAGTGAAGGGGGGCGAGGGGGAAGGGGCTACACCTTC. This gives the protein CASSEGGRGGRGYTF.

The V gene is TRBV7-9, the J gene TRBJ1-1; maybe TRBD1 (5 bases). Trimming took 1 base from V and 1 from J, leaving 7 bases between them. Germline CDR1 and CDR2: SEHNR and FQNEAQ (reference sequence). The CDR3 has 14 residues. This CDR3 reads CASSLGGGNTEAFF. CDR3 bases: TGTGCCAGCAGCTTAGGGGGGGGGAACACTGAAGCTTTCTTT.

V is TRBV6-6 and J is TRBJ1-4; D is ambiguous. Germline loops: CDR1 MNHNY, CDR2 SVGAGI (reference sequence). This CDR3 has 14 residues. Deletions cut 5 bases from V and 8 bases from J, with 15 bases between. Here the CDR3 DNA reads TGTGCCAGCAGTCCCGGTCCAGCGAGCGAAAAACTGTTTTTT. Translated, it gives CASSPGPASEKLFF.

This chain connects TRBV25-1 to TRBJ1-4, with TRBD1 as a possible D gene (6 bases). CDR1 and CDR2 from the germline V gene are MGHDK and SYGVNS. Trimming took 6 bases from V and 8 from J, leaving 19 bases between them. This CDR3 has 15 amino acids. CDR3 nucleotide sequence: TGTGCCAGCAGGGGGGGGACACTCCGGGGCGAAAAACTGTTTTTT. This translates into CASRGGTLRGEKLFF.

This clone was detected once. This chain joins TRBV7-7 and TRBJ2-5, with D unclear. V dropped 5 bases and J dropped 4 bases, with 14 bases sitting between them. The CDR3 spans 14 residues. Germline values: CDR1 SSHAT, CDR2 FNYEAQ (reference sequence). This CDR3 is CASSRPDGPETQYF. CDR3 DNA: TGTGCCAGCAGCCGGCCAGACGGTCCAGAGACCCAGTACTTC.

This clone was observed a handful of times. This sequence joins TRBV28 and TRBJ1-1; D call uncertain. Germline V gene sequence: CDR1 MDHEN, CDR2 SYDVKM. The V end was cut by 10 bases, the J end by 1 base, with 13 bases between. The CDR3 is 13 residues long. This CDR3 is CATFQVRNTEAFF. In DNA form, the CDR3 reads TGTGCCACCTTTCAGGTTAGGAACACTGAAGCTTTCTTT. Combining the CDR3 with reference TRBV28 and TRBJ1-1 gives the whole variable domain DVKVTQSSRYLVKRTGEKVFLECVQDMDHENMFWYRQDPGLGLRLIYFSYDVKMKEKGDIPEGYSVSREKKERFSLILESASTNQTSMYLCATFQVRNTEAFFGQGTRLTVV.

The J gene is TRBJ2-1, the V gene TRBV5-1; D is ambiguous. The CDR3 has 14 amino acids. V dropped 0 bases and J dropped 3 bases, with 7 bases sitting between them. In germline, CDR1 is SGHRS, CDR2 YFSETQ. For the CDR3, the DNA is TGCGCCAGCAGCTTGGATACAGACTACAATGAGCAGTTCTTC. It yields the protein CASSLDTDYNEQFF. Looking up the rest from reference TRBV5-1 and TRBJ2-1 gives the full variable domain: KAGVTQTPRYLIKTRGQQVTLSCSPISGHRSVSWYQQTPGQGLQFLFEYFSETQRNKGNFPGRFSGRQFSNSRSEMNVSTLELGDSALYLCASSLDTDYNEQFFGPGTRLTVL.

In this sample, this clone turned up once. The V call is TRBV5-1, the J call TRBJ2-3; 11 bases agree with TRBD1. V dropped 2 bases and J dropped 6; count of bases not matched to a gene: 11. This CDR3 region has 17 residues. CDR1 is SGHRS, CDR2 YFSETQ, per germline. CDR3 DNA: TGCGCCAGCAGCTTCTTCACGGACAGGGGGCGCGGGGATACGCAGTATTTT. Translating gives CASSFFTDRGRGDTQYF.

The rearrangement links TRBV5-1 to TRBJ2-1; 10 positions match TRBD2. J gave up 9 bases and V 2 bases, and 14 bases lay outside the gene matches. The CDR3 sequence is 17 residues long. The germline V gene encodes CDR1 SGHRS and CDR2 YFSETQ. This chain's CDR3 is CASSFRAGTSVRAEQFF. The CDR3 DNA sequence: TGCGCCAGCAGCTTTCGGGCCGGGACTAGCGTCAGGGCTGAGCAGTTCTTC.

The CDR3, as DNA: TGCGCCAGCAGCTCGGGACAGGCGAACTCTGGAAACACCATATATTTT. It translates to CASSSGQANSGNTIYF. The chain links TRBV5-1 to TRBJ1-3, with 8 positions matching TRBD1. The CDR3 loop spans 16 amino acids. With V trimmed by 3 bases and J by 0 bases, 5 bases remained unmatched. Germline CDR1 SGHRS, CDR2 YFSETQ.

The V gene is TRBV5-1, the J gene TRBJ2-7; no definite D call. CDR1 and CDR2 (germline): SGHRS, YFSETQ. Trimming took 6 bases from V and 5 from J, leaving 18 bases between them. This CDR3 has 14 residues. The CDR3 DNA follows: TGCGCCAGCACCCTCCAAGGACCCCTCAACGAGCAGTACTTC. Protein product: CASTLQGPLNEQYF.

This clone appeared once. V and J are TRBV2 and TRBJ2-7; D is uncertain. The CDR3 spans 13 residues. Between the trimmed V and J ends, which lost 0 bases and 3 bases, there was a span of 6 bases. The germline V gene has CDR1 SNHLY and CDR2 FYNNEI. CDR3 loop: CASSEALYYEQYF. DNA of the CDR3: TGTGCCAGCAGTGAAGCGCTATACTACGAGCAGTACTTC.

The chain employs TRBV28 and TRBJ2-7; tentatively, D is TRBD1 (5 bases). Germline V gene lookup returns CDR1 MDHEN and CDR2 SYDVKM. The CDR3 is made up of 15 amino acids. V lost 6 bases, J lost 3 bases, and 18 bases lay in between. CDR3 in amino acids: CASSPPPGQNYEQYF. The CDR3 DNA reads as TGTGCCAGCAGCCCCCCCCCAGGGCAAAACTACGAGCAGTACTTC.